This T cell receptor beta chain originates from a study of blood T cell repertoires in COVID-19. The data were produced by immunoSEQ multiplex PCR, yet TCRdb's version contains in-frame clones alone and is incomplete. The profile shows fewer than 300,000 clones, 80% to 95% of them singletons. The CDR3 loop spans 16 amino acids. From germline, CDR1 is MDHEN and CDR2 SYDVKM. V lost 2 bases and J lost 0, with 11 bases in between. V is TRBV28 and J is TRBJ1-3; no definite D call. Sample: PBMCs or T cells enriched from blood (not recorded which). The receptor's source is a woman aged 30 to 39 who had recovered from COVID-19. This chain's CDR3 is CASSLPPAGSGNTIYF. CDR3 bases: TGTGCCAGCAGTTTACCCCCTGCGGGCTCTGGAAACACCATATATTTT. The variable domain in full, with the rest retrieved from reference TRBV28 and TRBJ1-3, is DVKVTQSSRYLVKRTGEKVFLECVQDMDHENMFWYRQDPGLGLRLIYFSYDVKMKEKGDIPEGYSVSREKKERFSLILESASTNQTSMYLCASSLPPAGSGNTIYFGEGSWLTVV.